The 32 T cell receptor beta chains presented below share a single source sample, sequenced in a study of T cells in women clearing cervical HPV infection. Assay: immunoSEQ multiplex PCR; the TCRdb copy retains only in-frame clones and omits some. Its listing shows under 45,000 clones. The sequenced material came from blood buffy coat. The receptors here all came from a woman between 18 and 75 years old with a cervical HPV16 infection that either progressed to CIN3+ or cleared (not recorded which).

Concerning this clone itself: The read stops 3 residues short of the end of the CDR3; the missing end is completed from the germline J gene. The genes are TRBV18 and TRBJ1-1; 7 nucleotides line up with TRBD1. The CDR3 is made up of 13 amino acids. Germline CDR1 and CDR2: KGHSH and LQKENI. V lost 6 bases, J lost 6 bases, and 7 bases stayed unmatched. The CDR3 loop reads CASSPRQGPEAFF. The CDR3 bases that were read are TGTGCCAGCTCCCCTAGACAGGGACCTGAA.

On this clone itself: The read finishes 3 residues shy of the CDR3 end, and the germline J gene is used to complete it. The rearrangement links TRBV18 to TRBJ1-5, with 8 bases identical to TRBD1. This CDR3 region has 15 residues. The ends lost 6 bases at V and 3 bases at J; junction bases unmatched: 7. Germline V gene sequence: CDR1 KGHSH, CDR2 LQKENI. Partial CDR3 DNA: TGTGCCAGCTCGGACCAGGGGGCTATCAATCAGCCC. Protein: CASSDQGAINQP. The whole CDR3 is CASSDQGAINQPQHF.

A remark on this clone: The read finishes 3 residues shy of the CDR3 end, and the germline J gene is used to complete it. The rearrangement joins TRBV2 to TRBJ1-2; maybe TRBD1 (5 bases). This CDR3 region has 11 residues. Germline CDR1 and CDR2: SNHLY and FYNNEI. The CDR3 bases that were read are TGTGCCAGCAGTGTCAGGGATGAC. It is translated as CASSVRDD. The CDR3 as a whole reads CASSVRDDYTF.

Points on this clone: The missing CDR3 end, 3 residues past where the read stops, is filled in from the germline J gene. The genes are TRBV7-9 and TRBJ2-4, with no clear D. Germline V gives CDR1 SEHNR, CDR2 FQNEAQ (reference sequence). This CDR3 is built from 15 residues. The CDR3 here is CASTFAGFGQYGQYF. The part of the CDR3 DNA that was read is TGTGCCAGCACCTTTGCCGGGTTCGGCCAATATGGT.

Worth noting for this clone: The CDR3 extends 3 residues past the end of the read, so its final part is completed from the germline J gene. The chain uses TRBV2 and TRBJ1-2; the D is unclear. The CDR3 covers 11 residues. CDR1 is SNHLY and CDR2 is FYNNEI in the germline V gene. CDR3: CASSEGYDYTF. Partial CDR3 DNA: TGTGCCAGCAGTGAGGGCTACGAC.

With respect to this clone: The CDR3 end falls 3 residues outside the read, so it is completed with the germline J gene. The chain is built from TRBV20-1 and TRBJ2-2, with TRBD2 identical over 8 bases. V shed 3 bases and J 0 bases; nucleotides not matched to a gene: 3. Germline CDR1 is DFQATT and CDR2 is SNEGSKA (reference sequence). The CDR3 contains 15 residues. CDR3 DNA, as far as it was read: TGCAGTGCTAGTCCTAGCGGGTCGAACACCGGGGAG. This codes for CSASPSGSNTGE. The entire CDR3 protein reads CSASPSGSNTGELFF.

Comments on this clone: The CDR3 end falls 3 residues outside the read, so it is completed with the germline J gene. The rearrangement joins TRBV7-9 to TRBJ1-6; D unresolved. This CDR3 is 13 amino acids long. CDR1 SEHNR and CDR2 FQNEAQ come from the germline V gene (reference sequence). Trimming removed 1 base from V and 9 bases from J, with 7 bases in between. The sequenced CDR3 bases are TGTGCCAGCAGCTTAGAATCATTTTCACCC. Translated: CASSLESFSP. The CDR3 reads in full as CASSLESFSPLHF. Together with reference TRBV7-9 and TRBJ1-6, the CDR3 gives the full variable domain: DTGVSQNPRHKITKRGQNVTFRCDPISEHNRLYWYRQTLGQGPEFLTYFQNEAQLEKSRLLSDRFSAERPKGSFSTLEIQRTEQGDSAMYLCASSLESFSPLHFGNGTRLTVT.

About this clone: The read finishes 3 residues shy of the CDR3 end, and the germline J gene is used to complete it. The chain has TRBV20-1 and TRBJ2-1, with TRBD2 matching 11 bases. The CDR3 is 17 residues long. CDR1 and CDR2 from the germline V gene are DFQATT and SNEGSKA (reference sequence). V trimming: 2 bases; J trimming: 3 bases; junction bases outside the gene matches: 9. CDR3 region: CSARFLAGGPSYNEQFF. The covered CDR3 bases are TGCAGTGCTAGATTTCTAGCGGGAGGCCCAAGCTACAATGAG.

Note on this clone: Read sequence stops 3 residues before the CDR3 end, and the germline J gene provides the missing end. The V gene is TRBV7-9, the J gene TRBJ2-3; 9 bases line up with TRBD1. The V gene's germline CDR1 is SEHNR and CDR2 FQNEAQ (reference sequence). This CDR3 is 14 amino acids long. The chain's CDR3 is CASSLGGQGETQYF. The part of the CDR3 DNA that was read is TGTGCCAGCAGCTTAGGGGGACAGGGAGAGACG.

The CDR3 bases that were read are TGCGCCAGCAGCCAAGGTAGGACAGGGTTATCTGGGGCCAACGTC. Protein: CASSQGRTGLSGANV. The full CDR3 protein is CASSQGRTGLSGANVLTF. The J gene is TRBJ2-6, the V gene TRBV4-1; 8 bases are shared with TRBD1. The read ends 3 residues before the CDR3 terminus; that terminus is restored from the germline J gene. The V gene's germline CDR1 is MGHRA and CDR2 YSYEKL. This CDR3 is built from 18 residues. V dropped 1 base and J dropped 1; count of bases not matched to a gene: 6.

On this clone: From the germline J gene comes the end of the CDR3, since the read stops 3 residues before it. The chain combines TRBV5-1 with TRBJ2-7, with TRBD1 identical over 11 bases. This CDR3 has 13 residues. Germline V CDR1 and CDR2: SGHRS, YFSETQ. With V trimmed by 4 bases and J by 6 bases, 3 bases remained unmatched. The CDR3 loop is CASSPGTGGEQYF. CDR3 DNA (partial): TGCGCCAGCAGCCCTGGGACAGGGGGCGAG.

Turning to this clone: Read sequence stops 3 residues before the CDR3 end, and the germline J gene provides the missing end. This chain links TRBV18 with TRBJ1-2; 9 nucleotides match TRBD1. The length of the CDR3 is 14 residues. The germline V gene has CDR1 KGHSH and CDR2 LQKENI. The CDR3 bases that were read are TGTGCCAGCTCAACAGGGACAGGGTTAGGCGGC. Translation: CASSTGTGLGG. The CDR3 reads in full as CASSTGTGLGGYTF.

About this clone itself: The read stops 3 residues short of the end of the CDR3; the missing end is completed from the germline J gene. The chain carries TRBV30 and TRBJ2-5; TRBD2 matches 11 bases. The germline gives CDR1 GTSNPN, CDR2 SVGIG (reference sequence). Trimming cost V 4 bases and J 2 bases; bases outside gene matches: 6. The CDR3 spans 15 residues. The covered CDR3 bases are TGTGCCTGGACGCCGGGACTAGCGGTACAAGAGACC. Encoded protein: CAWTPGLAVQET. The whole CDR3 protein is CAWTPGLAVQETQYF.

As to this clone: Read data end 3 residues before the CDR3 end; the end is taken from the germline J gene. The rearrangement uses TRBV11-2 and TRBJ2-7; D gene uncertain. The CDR3 sequence is 13 residues long. CDR1 is SGHAT and CDR2 is FQNNGV in the germline V gene. Trimming cost V 4 bases and J 0 bases, with 7 bases left between them. CDR3 in amino acids: CASSSYSSYEQYF. The DNA read from the CDR3 is TGTGCCAGCAGCTCCTACAGCTCCTACGAG. Using reference TRBV11-2 and TRBJ2-7 for the parts outside the CDR3, the full variable domain is EAGVAQSPRYKIIEKRQSVAFWCNPISGHATLYWYQQILGQGPKLLIQFQNNGVVDDSQLPKDRFSAERLKGVDSTLKIQPAKLEDSAVYLCASSSYSSYEQYFGPGTRLTVT.

The CDR3 loop is CASSYERDRDEPQHF. CDR3 DNA (partial): TGTGCCAGCAGTTACGAGCGTGACAGGGATGAGCCC. This rearrangement joins TRBV6-2 or TRBV6-3 to TRBJ1-5; the match to TRBD1 covers 7 bases. The read ends 3 residues before the CDR3 terminus; that terminus is restored from the germline J gene. Germline lookup yields CDR1 MNHEY and CDR2 SVGEGT. The CDR3 is 15 residues long. The ends lost 2 bases at V and 8 bases at J; junction bases unmatched: 9.

Comments on this clone: Sequencing ends 3 residues short of the CDR3 end; the germline J gene provides the rest. The chain combines TRBV19 with TRBJ1-1; a weak D match, TRBD1 (6 bases). Germline CDR1 reads LNHDA; CDR2 reads SQIVND (reference sequence). V dropped 8 bases and J dropped 3 bases, with 13 bases sitting between them. The CDR3 has 13 residues. CDR3 DNA (partial): TGTGCCAGTGGTTTTGGACAGTACACTGAA. Its protein is CASGFGQYTE. The full CDR3 reads CASGFGQYTEAFF.

Turning to this clone: The read halts 3 residues ahead of the CDR3 end, with the missing end drawn from the germline J gene. The V gene is TRBV5-1, the J gene TRBJ1-4; the D gene is possibly TRBD1 (6 bases). Germline V lookup: CDR1 SGHRS, CDR2 YFSETQ. This CDR3 is built from 14 residues. The V and J ends lost 7 bases and 6 bases respectively, with 16 bases between them. CDR3 DNA (partial): TGCGCCAGCGCCCCAGGGGCGAGGGATGAAAAA. Protein product: CASAPGARDEK. The entire CDR3 protein is CASAPGARDEKLFF.

Regarding this clone: The read is 3 residues too short to cover the CDR3 end, so that end is filled in from the germline J gene. The chain uses TRBV7-9 and TRBJ2-2; possibly TRBD2 for D (7 bases). V was pared by 8 bases and J by 3 bases, with 16 bases between. The CDR3 extends over 15 amino acids. From germline, CDR1 is SEHNR and CDR2 FQNEAQ (reference sequence). CDR3 residues: CASAKGGGDTGELFF. Incomplete CDR3 DNA: TGTGCCAGCGCAAAAGGAGGGGGGGACACCGGGGAG.

In regard to this clone: The read finishes 3 residues shy of the CDR3 end, and the germline J gene is used to complete it. The chain carries TRBV30 and TRBJ1-1, with D possibly TRBD1 on 5 matching bases. This CDR3 spans 13 amino acids. CDR1 is GTSNPN and CDR2 is SVGIG in the germline V gene (reference sequence). V dropped 7 bases and J dropped 0 bases, with 12 bases sitting between them. CDR3 DNA (partial): TGTGCCTCAAAAGGGGTCCTGAACACTGAA. Translation: CASKGVLNTE. The whole CDR3 reads CASKGVLNTEAFF.

About this clone: The CDR3 end falls 3 residues outside the read, so it is completed with the germline J gene. This chain joins TRBV18 and TRBJ1-3; D remains ambiguous. Germline V gene lookup returns CDR1 KGHSH and CDR2 LQKENI. This CDR3 region has 14 residues. The part of the CDR3 DNA that was read is TGTGCCAGCTCCCCGGCTAGTGGCCGGGTCTCG. Its translation is CASSPASGRVS. The full CDR3 is CASSPASGRVSIYF.

In regard to this clone: The read stops 3 residues short of the end of the CDR3; the missing end is completed from the germline J gene. This chain connects TRBV6-1 to TRBJ1-1; unclear D gene. In germline, CDR1 is MNHNS, CDR2 SASEGT. The ends were cut back, 2 bases at V and 1 base at J, with 8 bases in the middle. The CDR3 runs to 14 residues. CDR3 region: CASSELASNTEAFF. The sequenced part of the CDR3 DNA is TGTGCCAGCAGTGAACTCGCGTCGAACACTGAA.

With regard to this clone: Read sequence stops 3 residues before the CDR3 end, and the germline J gene provides the missing end. This chain joins TRBV2 and TRBJ1-5; maybe TRBD1 (5 bases). The germline V and J ends were trimmed by 6 bases and 0 bases, with 15 bases remaining between them. This CDR3 region has 16 residues. CDR1 is SNHLY, CDR2 FYNNEI, per germline. CDR3 region: CASRHDSPPSNQPQHF. The CDR3 bases that were read are TGTGCCAGCAGGCACGACAGCCCCCCTAGCAATCAGCCC.

For this clone: The read falls 3 residues short of the CDR3 end, and the missing part is taken from the germline J gene. V is TRBV6-2 or TRBV6-3 and J is TRBJ2-2; tentatively, D is TRBD2 (6 bases). This CDR3 is built from 16 residues. Germline loops: CDR1 MNHEY, CDR2 SVGEGT. The V and J ends lost 7 bases and 1 base respectively, with 16 bases between them. The CDR3 bases that were read are TGTGCCAGCATCGGGGACTTTACACTGAACACCGGGGAG. This translates into CASIGDFTLNTGE. The entire CDR3 is CASIGDFTLNTGELFF.

Of note for this clone: The read falls 3 residues short of the CDR3 end, and the missing part is taken from the germline J gene. The chain is built from TRBV5-4 and TRBJ1-2; 9 bases line up with TRBD1. The length of the CDR3 is 15 residues. Germline V gives CDR1 SGHNT, CDR2 YYREEE (reference sequence). V trimming: 2 bases; J trimming: 2 bases; junction bases outside the gene matches: 4. The covered CDR3 bases are TGTGCCAGCAGCTTCCGGGACAGGGTCAACTATGGC. Amino acids: CASSFRDRVNYG. The CDR3 as a whole reads CASSFRDRVNYGYTF. Full variable domain (missing parts from reference TRBV5-4 and TRBJ1-2): ETGVTQSPTHLIKTRGQQVTLRCSSQSGHNTVSWYQQALGQGPQFIFQYYREEENGRGNFPPRFSGLQFPNYSSELNVNALELDDSALYLCASSFRDRVNYGYTFGSGTRLTVV.

A word on this clone: From the germline J gene comes the end of the CDR3, since the read stops 3 residues before it. The genes are TRBV10-3 and TRBJ1-2, with TRBD1 as a possible D gene (5 bases). Looked up from germline, CDR1 is ENHRY and CDR2 is SYGVKD. This CDR3 has 16 amino acids. The DNA read from the CDR3 is TGTGCCATCAGAAAGCGACTAGCGGGGCACACAGATACC. It translates to CAIRKRLAGHTDT. The complete CDR3 protein is CAIRKRLAGHTDTYTF.

To note about this clone: The observed sequence ends 3 residues before the CDR3 terminus, with the missing tail filled in from the germline J gene. The chain joins TRBV10-2 to TRBJ1-2; 11 bases are a match to TRBD1. V shed 6 bases, J shed 4 bases, and the junction held 10 bases outside the gene matches. This CDR3 has 16 amino acids. Germline-derived CDR1 and CDR2 are WSHSY and SAAADI. CDR3 amino acids: CASRNNPGQGGYGYTF. The CDR3 DNA, read in part, is TGCGCCAGCAGGAATAACCCGGGACAGGGGGGCTATGGC.

A word on this clone: The sequenced fragment ends 3 residues before the CDR3 boundary, so the rest is inferred from the germline J gene. The rearrangement links TRBV6-2 or TRBV6-3 to TRBJ2-1; D not certain. Deletions cut 4 bases from V and 8 bases from J, with 6 bases between. The CDR3 loop spans 11 amino acids. Germline V lookup: CDR1 MNHEY, CDR2 SVGEGT. The part of the CDR3 DNA that was read is TGTGCCAGCAGTTCCGTTTATGAG. The encoded protein is CASSSVYE. The full CDR3 protein reads CASSSVYEQFF.

In the case of this clone: The DNA ends 3 residues before the CDR3 does, and the rest of the CDR3 is filled in from the germline J gene. The genes are TRBV20-1 and TRBJ2-3; unclear D gene. The CDR3 consists of 10 residues. Germline lookup yields CDR1 DFQATT and CDR2 SNEGSKA (reference sequence). Trimming removed 6 bases from V and 6 bases from J, with 7 bases in between. Incomplete CDR3 DNA: TGCAGTGCCGTTCGGGATACG. It yields the protein CSAVRDT. The full CDR3 sequence reads CSAVRDTQYF.

The CDR3 sequence: CAWSVGGGTDTQYF. The CDR3 DNA, read in part, is TGTGCCTGGAGTGTTGGGGGGGGGACAGATACG. The chain combines TRBV30 with TRBJ2-3, with TRBD2 matching 7 bases. The missing CDR3 end, 3 residues past where the read stops, is filled in from the germline J gene. This CDR3 contains 14 residues. V lost 0 bases to trimming and J lost 3 bases; unmatched junction nucleotides: 3. Germline values: CDR1 GTSNPN, CDR2 SVGIG (reference sequence).

As for this clone: The read stops 3 residues short of the end of the CDR3; the missing end is completed from the germline J gene. This chain uses TRBV30 with TRBJ1-2, with 11 bases identical to TRBD1. This CDR3 contains 15 residues. In germline, CDR1 is GTSNPN, CDR2 SVGIG (reference sequence). The CDR3 here is CAWRNQRDRGSSYTF. The part of the CDR3 DNA that was read is TGTGCCTGGAGGAACCAACGGGACAGGGGGAGTAGC.

Concerning this clone itself: The missing CDR3 end, 3 residues past where the read stops, is filled in from the germline J gene. J is TRBJ1-5 and V is TRBV19; a possible D gene is TRBD1 (5 bases). The V end was cut by 5 bases, the J end by 7 bases, with 18 bases between. Germline V gene lookup returns CDR1 LNHDA and CDR2 SQIVND (reference sequence). This CDR3 region has 15 residues. The sequenced part of the CDR3 DNA is TGTGCCAGTAGTCGACCCCGGACACTGGGGCAGCCC. Its translation: CASSRPRTLGQP. The CDR3 as a whole reads CASSRPRTLGQPQHF.

Remarks on this clone: The observed sequence ends 3 residues before the CDR3 terminus, with the missing tail filled in from the germline J gene. The gene calls are TRBV2 and TRBJ2-1; weak D call: TRBD2 (6 bases). Trimming took off 5 bases at V and 4 bases at J, with 12 bases between the two ends. This CDR3 spans 14 amino acids. The V gene's germline CDR1 is SNHLY and CDR2 FYNNEI. The CDR3 region is CASSSTSYYNEQFF. The DNA read from the CDR3 is TGTGCCAGCAGTTCTACTAGCTATTACAATGAG.